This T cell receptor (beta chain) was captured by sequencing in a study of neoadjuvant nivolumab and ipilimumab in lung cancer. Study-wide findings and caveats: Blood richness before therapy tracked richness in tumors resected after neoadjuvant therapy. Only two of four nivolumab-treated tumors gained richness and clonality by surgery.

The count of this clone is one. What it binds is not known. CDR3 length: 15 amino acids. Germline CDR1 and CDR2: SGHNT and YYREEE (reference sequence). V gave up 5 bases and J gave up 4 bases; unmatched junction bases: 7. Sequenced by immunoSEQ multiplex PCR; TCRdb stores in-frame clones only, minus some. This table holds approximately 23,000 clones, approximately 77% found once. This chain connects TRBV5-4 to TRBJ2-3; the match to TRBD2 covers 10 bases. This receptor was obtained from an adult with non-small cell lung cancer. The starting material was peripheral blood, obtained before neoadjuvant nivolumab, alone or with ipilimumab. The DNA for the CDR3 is TGTGCCAGCAGGTTATCTAGCGGGAGCGCAGATACGCAGTATTTT. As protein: CASRLSSGSADTQYF.